A single sample gave rise to the 3 T cell receptor beta chains below, sequenced in a study of T cell responses to AZD1222 COVID-19 vaccine. Assay used: immunoSEQ multiplex PCR; TCRdb lists only in-frame clones, some missing. The sample carries fewer than 30,000 clones, roughly 78% recorded once. The material was peripheral blood, obtained on day 0 of AZD1222 vaccination. These receptors all stem from an adult in good health.

Only a few counts were recorded for this clone. The J gene is TRBJ1-5, the V gene TRBV11-2; D not certain. Looked up from germline, CDR1 is SGHAT and CDR2 is FQNNGV. The CDR3 totals 13 residues. Trimming pared 4 bases from V and 5 bases from J, leaving 9 bases between. Here the CDR3 DNA reads TGTGCCAGCAGCTACCTCAGCGATCAGCCCCAGCATTTT. Protein product: CASSYLSDQPQHF.

The chain uses TRBV5-1 and TRBJ1-6; D is possibly TRBD1 (5 bases). V shed 4 bases and J shed 0 bases, with 14 bases lying between them. Germline assignment: CDR1 SGHRS and CDR2 YFSETQ. The CDR3 sequence is 17 residues long. CDR3 sequence: CASSLHPGGSYNSPLHF. The CDR3 region has the DNA TGCGCCAGCAGCCTCCACCCTGGGGGCTCCTATAATTCACCCCTCCACTTT.

In its sample, this clone was seen a few times. An end of the junction does not agree with germline; a read error may underlie this. The chain has TRBV18 and TRBJ1-1; D not resolved. The CDR3 spans 15 residues. Per the germline V gene, CDR1 is KGHSH and CDR2 is LQKENI. In nucleotides, the CDR3 is TGTGCCAGCTCACCTTTCGAGCGACGGAACCCTGAAGCTTTCTTT. It codes for CASSPFERRNPEAFF.